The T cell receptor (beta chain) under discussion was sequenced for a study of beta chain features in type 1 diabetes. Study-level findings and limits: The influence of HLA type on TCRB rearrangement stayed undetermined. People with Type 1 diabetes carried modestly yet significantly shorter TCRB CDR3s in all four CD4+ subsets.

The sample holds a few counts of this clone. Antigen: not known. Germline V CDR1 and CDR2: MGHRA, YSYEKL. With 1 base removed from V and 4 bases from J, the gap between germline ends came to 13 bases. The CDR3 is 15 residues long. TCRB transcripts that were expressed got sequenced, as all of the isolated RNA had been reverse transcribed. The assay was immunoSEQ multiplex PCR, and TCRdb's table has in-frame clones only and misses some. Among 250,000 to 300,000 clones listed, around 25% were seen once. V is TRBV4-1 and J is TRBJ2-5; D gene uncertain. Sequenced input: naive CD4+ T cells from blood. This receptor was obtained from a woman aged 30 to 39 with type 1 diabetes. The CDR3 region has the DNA TGCGCCAGCAGCCAAGGCGCCTTCAGCGTAGAGACCCAGTACTTC. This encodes CASSQGAFSVETQYF.